This TCR beta chain was documented in a study of blood T cell repertoires in COVID-19. Whole-study context: Material from acute and convalescent COVID-19 was sourced from the United States, Italy and Spain. From T cells, B-cell-depleted T cells, or PBMCs came the material, which was cDNA or gDNA.

Per the original data handling: Reference gene primer amplification yielded estimated nucleated cell counts. Here immunoSEQ multiplex PCR was the method, and the copy in TCRdb shows in-frame clones only, minus some. V and J calls and clone size are as listed in that table; D and trimming were resolved from the DNA. The sample gives approximately 280,000 clones, approximately 85% of which show up once; less than 10% is in the top ten. Trimming removed 4 bases from V and 4 bases from J; junction bases left unmatched: 9. CDR3 length equals 16 residues. The TCR sequence derives from a man between 18 and 29 years old with active or convalescent COVID-19. The sequenced sample consisted of peripheral blood. This chain connects TRBV5-7 to TRBJ2-2; 8 bases map to TRBD1. TRBV5-7 is marked as an open reading frame, function uncertain. CDR3 nucleotide sequence: TGTGCCAGCAGCGACATTCAGGGGGCCCTCACCGGGGAGCTGTTTTTT. Its translation is CASSDIQGALTGELFF.